A selection of T cell receptor beta chains follows, all from one sample in a study of T cells in Graves' hyperthyroidism and ophthalmopathy. MiXCR was run by TCRdb on the multiplex PCR reads, yielding one entry per CDR3 protein. The table records 300,000 to 350,000 distinct CDR3 sequences, about 15% of them present only once. Source material: blood. These receptors all stem from a man aged 30-40 years with Graves' hyperthyroidism. CDR3s leave out the opening cysteine and the closing phenylalanine or tryptophan. The D gene is left open where the match is weak.

d_call,j_call,v_call,cdr3_aa
.,TRBJ2-7,TRBV11-2,ASSLDLEQY
.,TRBJ1-4,TRBV10-3,AISDTFTRSTNEKLF
.,TRBJ1-3,TRBV12-3/TRBV12-4,ASSLARGGNTIY
.,TRBJ2-2,TRBV4-1,ASSQAAVANTGELF
TRBD1,TRBJ2-1,TRBV12-3/TRBV12-4,ASSRTYRGLSYNEQF
.,TRBJ1-1,TRBV3-1,ASSQFGGAEAF
.,TRBJ2-2,TRBV29-1,SVGHATGELF
TRBD2,TRBJ2-3,TRBV20-1,SANPGGGEDTQY
.,TRBJ1-3,TRBV28,ASSSFISSGNTIY
.,TRBJ2-5,TRBV3-1,ASSQRSEDQETQY
.,TRBJ2-3,TRBV5-1,ASSFPPAPTGMGTDTQY
.,TRBJ1-4,TRBV6-1,ASSEPPKRATNEKLF
.,TRBJ1-2,TRBV28,ASSLWWVRKFEDYGYT
.,TRBJ2-7,TRBV12-3/TRBV12-4,ASSLRIEDEQY
TRBD1,TRBJ1-1,TRBV10-3,ASQTGGRKDTEAF
.,TRBJ2-3,TRBV28,ASSFSDGQGLGLNTQY
TRBD1,TRBJ1-1,TRBV13,ASRSGGKNTEAF
.,TRBJ1-4,TRBV11-3,ASSNLFGKLF
TRBD1,TRBJ2-7,TRBV5-1,ASSSGQGTIKQY
TRBD2,TRBJ2-1,TRBV2,ASRPTSGRPEQF
TRBD1,TRBJ1-5,TRBV6-5,ASRKPQGAGQPQH
.,TRBJ1-3,TRBV3-1,ASTRGPGNTIY
.,TRBJ2-3,TRBV2,ASQITSTDTQY
.,TRBJ1-1,TRBV28,ASSFNARGVSYTEAF
.,TRBJ2-4,TRBV4-2,ASSQDHGRPEDIQY
.,TRBJ2-1,TRBV4-1,ASSPFHPSEQF
.,TRBJ1-1,TRBV2,ASTSNLNTEAF
TRBD1,TRBJ2-4,TRBV5-1,ASSSGQENIQY